This T cell receptor beta chain was found in a study of T cell responses to AZD1222 COVID-19 vaccine. Points from the study as a whole: Of spike-specific TCRs, nearly half reportedly target regions left unmutated in variants.

This clone was seen only once. What it binds is unknown. Profiling relied on immunoSEQ multiplex PCR, and the TCRdb table lists in-frame clones only, not all of them. The data contain some 100,000 clones, just over 90% of them seen just once; the ten biggest clones take up approximately 4.5%. This specimen consisted of peripheral blood, obtained on day 0 of AZD1222 vaccination. This clonotype was sampled from an adult in good health.

For the CDR3, the DNA is TGTGCCAGCAGCTTGGGAGACAGGGAGACCCAGTACTTC. Translation: CASSLGDRETQYF. J is TRBJ2-5 and V is TRBV5-4, with TRBD1 as a possible D gene (6 bases). Per the germline V gene, CDR1 is SGHNT and CDR2 is YYREEE (reference sequence). The CDR3 runs 13 residues. V dropped 0 bases and J dropped 5 bases, with 8 bases sitting between them.